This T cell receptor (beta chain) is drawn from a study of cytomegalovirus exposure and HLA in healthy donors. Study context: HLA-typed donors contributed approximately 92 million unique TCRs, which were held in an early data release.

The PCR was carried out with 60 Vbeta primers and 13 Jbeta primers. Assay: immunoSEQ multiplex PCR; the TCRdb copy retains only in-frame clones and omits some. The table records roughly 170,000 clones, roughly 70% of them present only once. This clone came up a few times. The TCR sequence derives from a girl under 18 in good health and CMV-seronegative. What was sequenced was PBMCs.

The CDR3 region has the DNA TGTGCCAGCTCACCACCTGGGCAGCAGAACACTGAAGCTTTCTTT. Protein: CASSPPGQQNTEAFF. V is TRBV18 and J is TRBJ1-1, with D unresolved. There are 15 residues in the CDR3. V shed 0 bases and J shed 1 base, with 9 bases lying between them. Germline CDR1 reads KGHSH; CDR2 reads LQKENI.